These T cell receptor beta chains were read from a single sample in a study of blood T cell repertoires in COVID-19. Using immunoSEQ multiplex PCR, the repertoire was profiled, and TCRdb retains in-frame clones only, with some absent. Counted here are about 250,000 clones, around 88% occurring once; the ten biggest clones make up about 5.9%. Sequenced input: peripheral blood. The receptors originated from a young woman with COVID-19, enrolled during active disease. CDR3s include the opening cysteine and the closing phenylalanine or tryptophan. A D gene is named only where the DNA matches it firmly. Some rows have no size entry. The others give once, few or many, or a class for an expanded clone.

cdr3_nt: TGTGCCAGTAGTCAATACCGGGACAGGGAAAGTAGGGCCACCTACGAGCAGTACTTC
cdr3_aa: CASSQYRDRESRATYEQYF
d_call: TRBD1
clone_size: .
v_call: TRBV19
j_call: TRBJ2-7

cdr3_nt: TGCGCCAGCAGCCCAAGACACCGCGGGACGCAGTATTTT
cdr3_aa: CASSPRHRGTQYF
d_call: .
clone_size: .
v_call: TRBV23-1
j_call: TRBJ2-3

cdr3_nt: TGTGCCAGCACAGGGAGGGTAGATACGCAGTATTTT
cdr3_aa: CASTGRVDTQYF
d_call: TRBD2
clone_size: .
v_call: TRBV28
j_call: TRBJ2-3

cdr3_nt: TGTGCCAGCAGCTACCACGGGGCAGGGGAGCGTGAAAAACTGTTTTTT
cdr3_aa: CASSYHGAGEREKLFF
d_call: .
clone_size: .
v_call: TRBV6-5
j_call: TRBJ1-4

cdr3_nt: TGTGCCAGCAGTTACGCGTCGGACAATGAGCAGTTCTTC
cdr3_aa: CASSYASDNEQFF
d_call: .
clone_size: .
v_call: TRBV6-5
j_call: TRBJ2-1

cdr3_nt: TGTGCCAGCAGTTACTCGCAGGGGTCCTATAATTCACCCCTCCACTTT
cdr3_aa: CASSYSQGSYNSPLHF
d_call: .
clone_size: .
v_call: TRBV6-5
j_call: TRBJ1-6

cdr3_nt: TGTGCCAGCAGCGGTTTCGTTTATGGCTACACCTTC
cdr3_aa: CASSGFVYGYTF
d_call: .
clone_size: .
v_call: TRBV9
j_call: TRBJ1-2

cdr3_nt: TGTGCCAGCAGCTTAGGTCTTCCGGGGAACACTGAAGCTTTCTTT
cdr3_aa: CASSLGLPGNTEAFF
d_call: .
clone_size: .
v_call: TRBV11-3
j_call: TRBJ1-1

cdr3_nt: TGTGCCAGCAGCTTGGGGGACAGGGGAAGGATTTTAGGCTACACCTTC
cdr3_aa: CASSLGDRGRILGYTF
d_call: TRBD1
clone_size: once
v_call: TRBV5-6
j_call: TRBJ1-2

cdr3_nt: TGTGCCAGCAGCCAGATTGCGAGCCGGGGGATCTCCTACGAGCAGTACTTC
cdr3_aa: CASSQIASRGISYEQYF
d_call: .
clone_size: few
v_call: TRBV4-2
j_call: TRBJ2-7

cdr3_nt: TGTGCCATCAGGTCGGGACAGGGGGCGGACTATGGCTACACCTTC
cdr3_aa: CAIRSGQGADYGYTF
d_call: TRBD1
clone_size: .
v_call: TRBV10-3
j_call: TRBJ1-2

cdr3_nt: TGCAGCGTGGAGCGGGGGGACGCCTACAATGAGCAGTTCTTC
cdr3_aa: CSVERGDAYNEQFF
d_call: TRBD2
clone_size: few
v_call: TRBV29-1
j_call: TRBJ2-1

cdr3_nt: TGTGCCAGCTCACCAAGTCGCGGGAGTGGGAATGAGCAGTTCTTC
cdr3_aa: CASSPSRGSGNEQFF
d_call: TRBD2
clone_size: .
v_call: TRBV18
j_call: TRBJ2-1

cdr3_nt: TGTGCCAGCAGCCAAGATTTAGGGGGCAGTACCGGGGAGCTGTTTTTT
cdr3_aa: CASSQDLGGSTGELFF
d_call: TRBD1
clone_size: .
v_call: TRBV3-1/TRBV3-2
j_call: TRBJ2-2

cdr3_nt: TGTGCCAGCAGCTTAGAGGGGTCCGGGGCCAACGTCCTGACTTTC
cdr3_aa: CASSLEGSGANVLTF
d_call: .
clone_size: .
v_call: TRBV7-9
j_call: TRBJ2-6

cdr3_nt: TGCGCCAGCAGCCCGGGACTAGCGGGGGGCTTGGAGACCCAGTACTTC
cdr3_aa: CASSPGLAGGLETQYF
d_call: TRBD2
clone_size: .
v_call: TRBV4-3
j_call: TRBJ2-5

cdr3_nt: TGTGCCAGCAGCCCCGCGGGGACAGGACGATGGGGCGAAAAACTGTTTTTT
cdr3_aa: CASSPAGTGRWGEKLFF
d_call: TRBD1
clone_size: .
v_call: TRBV7-9
j_call: TRBJ1-4

cdr3_nt: TGTGCCAGCAGTTACTCCCCTAGCGCGGCCTACGAGCAGTACTTC
cdr3_aa: CASSYSPSAAYEQYF
d_call: .
clone_size: once
v_call: TRBV6-5
j_call: TRBJ2-7

cdr3_nt: TGTGCCAGCTCACCCTCTAGCGGGGGACCTAGCACAGATACGCAGTATTTT
cdr3_aa: CASSPSSGGPSTDTQYF
d_call: TRBD2
clone_size: .
v_call: TRBV18
j_call: TRBJ2-3

cdr3_nt: TGTGCCAGCTCACCTCCGGGATCCCTAAGCAATCAGCCCCAGCATTTT
cdr3_aa: CASSPPGSLSNQPQHF
d_call: .
clone_size: .
v_call: TRBV18
j_call: TRBJ1-5

cdr3_nt: TGCGCCAGCAGCCAAGATATTTCGGCAGGGGTTAACTATGGCTACACCTTC
cdr3_aa: CASSQDISAGVNYGYTF
d_call: .
clone_size: .
v_call: TRBV4-3
j_call: TRBJ1-2

cdr3_nt: TGTGCCAGCAGCTCCGTGGCGGCGGGGGTCCATGAGCAGTTCTTC
cdr3_aa: CASSSVAAGVHEQFF
d_call: TRBD2
clone_size: .
v_call: TRBV11-2
j_call: TRBJ2-1

cdr3_nt: TGCGCCAGTTCCAAAGGTCGGGGGACCCAAGAGACCCAGTACTTC
cdr3_aa: CASSKGRGTQETQYF
d_call: .
clone_size: .
v_call: TRBV5-1
j_call: TRBJ2-5

cdr3_nt: TGTGCCGCCTCAGTACTAGCGGGCAGCACAGATACGCAGTATTTT
cdr3_aa: CAASVLAGSTDTQYF
d_call: TRBD2
clone_size: .
v_call: TRBV30
j_call: TRBJ2-3

cdr3_nt: TGTGCCTGGAGTGTCAACTCCGGCGGGAGAGGTGAGCAGTTCTTC
cdr3_aa: CAWSVNSGGRGEQFF
d_call: TRBD2
clone_size: .
v_call: TRBV30
j_call: TRBJ2-1

cdr3_nt: TGTGCCAGCAGAAAAAGACAGGCCGACCTGGAGGGCTACACCTTC
cdr3_aa: CASRKRQADLEGYTF
d_call: .
clone_size: .
v_call: TRBV2
j_call: TRBJ1-2

cdr3_nt: TGTGCCAGCGAAAAGGGGGAGCAGTACTTC
cdr3_aa: CASEKGEQYF
d_call: .
clone_size: .
v_call: TRBV2
j_call: TRBJ2-7

cdr3_nt: TGTGCCAGCAGTTTATATTCCCAGGGAAGGGAACAAGAGACCCAGTACTTC
cdr3_aa: CASSLYSQGREQETQYF
d_call: .
clone_size: .
v_call: TRBV28
j_call: TRBJ2-5

cdr3_nt: TGTGCCAGTAGCCCCCTGGCGGGGGGCAGGGGCAATGAGCAGTTCTTC
cdr3_aa: CASSPLAGGRGNEQFF
d_call: TRBD2
clone_size: .
v_call: TRBV19
j_call: TRBJ2-1

cdr3_nt: TGTGCCAGTAGTTACACGGACATAGCTAGCACAGATACGCAGTATTTT
cdr3_aa: CASSYTDIASTDTQYF
d_call: .
clone_size: .
v_call: TRBV19
j_call: TRBJ2-3

cdr3_nt: TGTGCCAGCAGCTGGGACCGGGGGTTTATCACAGATACGCAGTATTTT
cdr3_aa: CASSWDRGFITDTQYF
d_call: .
clone_size: .
v_call: TRBV5-6
j_call: TRBJ2-3

cdr3_nt: TGTGCCAGTAGATGGGGGGGCGAATGGGGCAATCAGCCCCAGCATTTT
cdr3_aa: CASRWGGEWGNQPQHF
d_call: .
clone_size: once
v_call: TRBV19
j_call: TRBJ1-5

cdr3_nt: TGTGCCAGCAGCTCGGGACAGAACTATGGCTACACCTTC
cdr3_aa: CASSSGQNYGYTF
d_call: TRBD1
clone_size: .
v_call: TRBV7-9
j_call: TRBJ1-2

cdr3_nt: TGTGCCAGCTCACCGGGACTAGCGGGAGTTGAGCAGTTCTTC
cdr3_aa: CASSPGLAGVEQFF
d_call: TRBD2
clone_size: .
v_call: TRBV18
j_call: TRBJ2-1

cdr3_nt: TGCGCCAGCAGTGAGGAGGGACAGGGGTCCATTTCGTTC
cdr3_aa: CASSEEGQGSISF
d_call: TRBD1
clone_size: few
v_call: TRBV10-1
j_call: TRBJ1-2

cdr3_nt: TGTGCCAGCAGCTTGATTGAAACCCGGACAGATACGCAGTATTTT
cdr3_aa: CASSLIETRTDTQYF
d_call: .
clone_size: .
v_call: TRBV5-4
j_call: TRBJ2-3

cdr3_nt: TGTGCCACCAGTGATCCCGGACAGGGATTCACCTTC
cdr3_aa: CATSDPGQGFTF
d_call: TRBD1
clone_size: .
v_call: TRBV24-1
j_call: TRBJ1-2

cdr3_nt: TGTGCCAGCAGTTACGGGGGCGGGTACAATGAGCAGTTCTTC
cdr3_aa: CASSYGGGYNEQFF
d_call: .
clone_size: .
v_call: TRBV6-5
j_call: TRBJ2-1

cdr3_nt: TGTGCCAGCAGCTTGGCCGCAGGGAACTATGGCTACACCTTC
cdr3_aa: CASSLAAGNYGYTF
d_call: .
clone_size: .
v_call: TRBV5-4
j_call: TRBJ1-2

cdr3_nt: TGTGCCAGCAGCTCCCCAGATTCGGAGAACATGAACACTGAAGCTTTCTTT
cdr3_aa: CASSSPDSENMNTEAFF
d_call: .
clone_size: .
v_call: TRBV11-3
j_call: TRBJ1-1

cdr3_nt: TGTGCCCTCTCCACCGGGAATGAGCAGTTCTTC
cdr3_aa: CALSTGNEQFF
d_call: .
clone_size: .
v_call: TRBV10-3
j_call: TRBJ2-1

cdr3_nt: TGCGCCAGCAGCTTGAATTCCCGACAGGCGAACACTGAAGCTTTCTTT
cdr3_aa: CASSLNSRQANTEAFF
d_call: .
clone_size: .
v_call: TRBV5-1
j_call: TRBJ1-1

cdr3_nt: TGTGCCAGCAGATTATTACTCGCGGGGAGGTACGAGCAGTACTTC
cdr3_aa: CASRLLLAGRYEQYF
d_call: .
clone_size: .
v_call: TRBV27
j_call: TRBJ2-7

cdr3_nt: TGTGCCAGCAGCTCGCGGACAGGGGACACTGAAGCTTTCTTT
cdr3_aa: CASSSRTGDTEAFF
d_call: TRBD1
clone_size: .
v_call: TRBV11-2
j_call: TRBJ1-1

cdr3_nt: TGTGCCAGTAGTATAGAGCGGGGGAAGGCAGATACGCAGTATTTT
cdr3_aa: CASSIERGKADTQYF
d_call: TRBD2
clone_size: .
v_call: TRBV19
j_call: TRBJ2-3

cdr3_nt: TGTGCCAGCAGTCAACAGGAGAATCAGCCCCAGCATTTT
cdr3_aa: CASSQQENQPQHF
d_call: .
clone_size: few
v_call: TRBV2
j_call: TRBJ1-5

cdr3_nt: TGTGCCAGCAGTTACTCGGGCAGACCAACCTACGAGCAGTACTTC
cdr3_aa: CASSYSGRPTYEQYF
d_call: .
clone_size: once
v_call: TRBV6-2/TRBV6-3
j_call: TRBJ2-7

cdr3_nt: TGTGCCAGCAGCTTGAGAAACAGGGTAGCCAAAAACATTCAGTACTTC
cdr3_aa: CASSLRNRVAKNIQYF
d_call: .
clone_size: .
v_call: TRBV11-2
j_call: TRBJ2-4